This TCR beta chain emerged from a study of blood T cell repertoires in COVID-19. Background on the study: From T cells, B-cell-depleted T cells, or PBMCs came the material, which was cDNA or gDNA.

This clone was detected once. The repertoire was sequenced with immunoSEQ multiplex PCR; TCRdb's copy has only in-frame clones and lacks some. The data contain 90,000 to 110,000 clones, around 83% of them singletons. Sequenced input: peripheral blood. This TCR came from an elderly woman with active or convalescent COVID-19.

The DNA for the CDR3 is TGTGCCAGCAGCCCTCGGTTGATATCTGGGAGGACTTCCTACAATGAGCAGTTCTTC. This gives the protein CASSPRLISGRTSYNEQFF. The gene calls are TRBV7-2 and TRBJ2-1; possible D gene TRBD2, 6 bases. CDR3 length equals 19 residues. Trimming cost V 5 bases and J 1 base, with 24 bases left between them. The germline V gene has CDR1 SGHTA and CDR2 FQGNSA.